One and the same sample provided the 7 T cell receptor beta chains below, sequenced in a study of CD8+CD57+ T cells in acquired aplastic anemia. Researchers used genomic DNA as the template to profile TCR beta VDJ and CDR3. TCRdb reprocessed the reads with MiXCR, giving one entry per CDR3 protein. The sample lists about 160,000 distinct CDR3 sequences, 70% to 75% occurring once. Patients who underwent sequencing had shown CD8+CD57+ cell expansion by flow cytometry. The sequencing sample was made of sorted CD4+, CD8+, or CD8+CD57+ T cells (not recorded which) from PBMCs. These receptors were collected from a human donor with aplastic anemia.

The genes are TRBV7-2 and TRBJ2-2; no clear D gene. Germline V lookup: CDR1 SGHTA, CDR2 FQGNSA. The CDR3 is made up of 14 amino acids. The ends were cut back, 0 bases at V and 4 bases at J, with 6 bases in the middle. CDR3 sequence (DNA): TGTGCCAGCAGCTTAGCTGTTGGCACCGGGGAGCTGTTTTTT. Translated: CASSLAVGTGELFF.

The chain carries TRBV29-1 and TRBJ2-3; TRBD2 matches 8 bases. This CDR3 region has 16 residues. The ends lost 1 base at V and 2 bases at J; junction bases unmatched: 8. Germline assignment: CDR1 SQVTM and CDR2 ANQGSEA. Here the CDR3 DNA reads TGCAGCGTTGAAGGGACTATAGCGGGGTCCACAGATACGCAGTATTTT. Translated, it gives CSVEGTIAGSTDTQYF.

The V gene is TRBV10-3, the J gene TRBJ2-7; D possibly corresponds to TRBD1 (5 bases). The CDR3 contains 15 residues. Germline CDR1 reads ENHRY; CDR2 reads SYGVKD. The CDR3 DNA sequence: TGTGCCAGCAGTGATGGGGCCGAGAATTTCGAACCCCTGTACGTC. This codes for CASSDGAENFEPLYV.

This clonotype was found once. The chain has TRBV24-1 and TRBJ2-2, with 10 bases fitting TRBD2. CDR1 is KGHDR and CDR2 is SFDVKD in the germline V gene. V lost 4 bases, J lost 6 bases, and 7 bases stayed unmatched. This CDR3 contains 16 residues. This CDR3 is CATSDTSGGASGELFF. The CDR3 nucleotides are TGTGCCACCAGTGACACCAGCGGGGGGGCTTCCGGGGAGCTGTTTTTT.

CDR3 sequence (DNA): TGTGCCACCAGTGATTTGGGACTAGCGAGGGGCGGGGAGCTGTTTTTT. Amino acids: CATSDLGLARGGELFF. The chain combines TRBV24-1 with TRBJ2-2; 9 nucleotides align to TRBD2. V gave up 0 bases and J gave up 7 bases; unmatched junction bases: 5. The CDR3 contains 16 residues. Germline CDR1 and CDR2: KGHDR and SFDVKD.

The table lists this clonotype with a few counts. J is TRBJ2-3 and V is TRBV6-4; 9 bases fit TRBD2. The CDR3 totals 16 residues. The germline V gene encodes CDR1 MRHNA and CDR2 SNTAGT. Trimming at V came to 0 bases and at J to 6 bases, leaving 7 bases not matched to a gene. The CDR3 nucleotides are TGTGCCAGCAGTGACTCGAAGAGCGGGGGGCCCGATACGCAGTATTTT. It encodes CASSDSKSGGPDTQYF.

As for this clonotype: Lacking the conserved final phenylalanine or tryptophan, this CDR3 likely reflects a read error. The DNA is omitted, as the CDR3 cannot be located on it reliably, and the CDR3 follows TCRdb's listing. This sequence joins TRBV2 and TRBJ2-6. The CDR3 is 9 amino acids long, termini counted. Germline V gives CDR1 SNHLY, CDR2 FYNNEI. The CDR3 is CASSEVGTS.